These T cell receptor beta chains were read from a single sample in a study of human T cells and chemical hapten exposure. MiXCR, run by TCRdb on the RACE reads, gives a single entry per CDR3 protein. The sample holds roughly 100,000 distinct CDR3 sequences, 11% seen once. This specimen consisted of whole blood, obtained in connection with sensitization to the hapten diphenylcyclopropenone (DPC). The receptors shown here come from a woman aged 60 to 75 with alopecia areata. Some clones in this sample may be carry-over from other donors' samples. CDR3s include the opening cysteine and the closing phenylalanine or tryptophan. D genes are given only for firm matches. Part of the rows lack a size; the others show once, few, many or a class for expanded clones.

>many|.|TRBJ1-1|TRBV6-5
CASTTWGGKGTEAFF
TGTGCCAGCACCACGTGGGGGGGAAAGGGGACTGAAGCTTTCTTT
>many|TRBD1|TRBJ1-1|TRBV18
CASAGTADTEAFF
TGTGCCAGCGCGGGGACAGCCGACACTGAAGCTTTCTTT
>many|.|TRBJ1-5|TRBV20-1
CSARPADNQPQHF
TGCAGTGCTAGACCGGCAGATAATCAGCCCCAGCATTTT
>few|.|TRBJ2-3|TRBV7-2
CASSFLTDTQYF
TGTGCCAGCAGTTTCCTCACAGATACGCAGTATTTT
>.|TRBD2|TRBJ2-1|TRBV7-8
CASSSRRDSGGTFNEQFF
TGTGCCAGCAGTTCACGCCGGGATAGCGGGGGCACCTTCAATGAGCAGTTCTTC
>.|.|TRBJ2-7|TRBV7-2
CASSSGGGWTTYEQYF
TGTGCCAGCAGCTCTGGGGGGGGCTGGACTACCTACGAGCAGTACTTC
>few|TRBD1|TRBJ2-7|TRBV18
CASSPGQLEAYEQYF
TGTGCCAGCTCACCGGGACAGCTCGAGGCTTACGAGCAGTACTTC
>few|TRBD2|TRBJ2-3|TRBV9
CASSPAGGTDTQYF
TGTGCCAGCAGCCCGGCGGGGGGCACAGATACGCAGTATTTT
>few|TRBD2|TRBJ2-1|TRBV2
CASRGSGGPYNEQFF
TGTGCCAGCAGAGGTAGCGGGGGACCGTACAATGAGCAGTTCTTC
>many|.|TRBJ1-1|TRBV12-3/TRBV12-4
CASSLGLAQSAFF
TGTGCCAGCAGTTTAGGGCTTGCCCAGAGTGCTTTCTTT
>many|.|TRBJ1-1|TRBV29-1
CSVKGRPVEAFF
TGCAGCGTTAAGGGCCGTCCGGTCGAAGCTTTCTTT
>many|.|TRBJ1-2|TRBV4-2
CASSQGVDAFYGYTF
TGTGCCAGCAGCCAAGGAGTAGATGCTTTCTATGGCTACACCTTC
>.|TRBD2|TRBJ2-1|TRBV2
CASSGSGGLYNEQFF
TGTGCCAGCAGTGGTAGCGGGGGCCTCTACAATGAGCAGTTCTTC
>few|.|TRBJ2-3|TRBV7-2
CASTNRAGASDTQYF
TGTGCCAGCACCAATCGCGCGGGGGCGTCAGATACGCAGTATTTT
>.|.|TRBJ2-1|TRBV7-9
CASSSNPSFF
TGTGCCAGCAGCTCCAACCCCTCGTTCTTC
>few|.|TRBJ2-1|TRBV30
CACSQGPSTYNEQFF
TGTGCCTGTTCTCAGGGGCCTTCAACCTACAATGAGCAGTTCTTC
>many|TRBD2|TRBJ2-3|TRBV7-2
CASRTRAGGADTQYF
TGTGCCAGCCGGACCCGAGCGGGGGGCGCAGATACGCAGTATTTT
>many|TRBD2|TRBJ2-1|TRBV5-5
CASSLSGGSPNEQFF
TGTGCCAGCAGCTTGAGCGGGGGAAGCCCTAATGAGCAGTTCTTC
>.|.|TRBJ1-3|TRBV29-1
CSGMDSSGNTIYF
TGCAGCGGTATGGACAGCTCTGGAAACACCATATATTTT
>many|.|TRBJ1-6|TRBV12-3/TRBV12-4
CASSLEARTNSPLHF
TGTGCCAGCAGTTTAGAAGCCAGGACTAATTCACCCCTCCACTTT
>few|.|TRBJ2-6|TRBV5-1
CASSTGQYSGANVLTF
TGCGCCAGCAGCACCGGACAGTACTCTGGGGCCAACGTCCTGACTTTC
>.|.|TRBJ2-5|TRBV10-3
CAISESLGETQYF
TGTGCCATCAGTGAGTCTCTTGGGGAGACCCAGTACTTC
>many|TRBD1|TRBJ2-1|TRBV11-2
CASSPQGIEQFF
TGTGCCAGCAGCCCACAGGGGATTGAGCAGTTCTTC
>.|.|TRBJ2-2|TRBV5-6
CASSLAGGGENTGELFF
TGTGCCAGCAGCTTGGCGGGAGGGGGCGAGAACACCGGGGAGCTGTTTTTT
>.|.|TRBJ1-3|TRBV11-2
CASSLFVGVSGNTIYF
TGTGCCAGCAGCTTATTCGTCGGGGTCTCTGGAAACACCATATATTTT
>.|.|TRBJ1-4|TRBV12-3/TRBV12-4
CASSLVPTGLSNEKLFF
TGTGCCAGCAGTTTAGTACCTACAGGGTTGTCTAATGAAAAACTGTTTTTT
>.|TRBD1|TRBJ1-2|TRBV29-1
CSASTGLSGYTF
TGCAGCGCTTCGACAGGGCTCTCTGGCTACACCTTC
>many|.|TRBJ1-1|TRBV4-1
CASSQGRALRRLNTEAFF
TGCGCCAGCAGCCAAGGGAGGGCCCTCAGACGGCTGAACACTGAAGCTTTCTTT
>.|.|TRBJ2-7|TRBV20-1
CSATWTAQTLYEQYF
TGCAGTGCAACCTGGACTGCCCAGACCCTCTACGAGCAGTACTTC
>medium-sized|.|TRBJ2-3|TRBV7-2
CASSLSTDTQYF
TGTGCCAGCAGCTTAAGCACAGATACGCAGTATTTT
>many|.|TRBJ1-4|TRBV20-1
CSARDIRSGATNEKLFF
TGCAGTGCTAGAGACATCCGATCAGGAGCAACTAATGAAAAACTGTTTTTT
>.|.|TRBJ1-4|TRBV5-1
CASSLSGVNEKLFF
TGCGCCAGCAGCTTGAGCGGGGTTAATGAAAAACTGTTTTTT
>many|TRBD2|TRBJ2-3|TRBV2
CASSEGLAATDTQYF
TGTGCCAGCAGTGAAGGACTAGCGGCGACAGATACGCAGTATTTT
>many|TRBD1|TRBJ1-5|TRBV20-1
CSAIEGSDRGPYSNQPQHF
TGCAGTGCTATCGAGGGGTCGGACAGGGGACCATATAGCAATCAGCCCCAGCATTTT
>few|TRBD2|TRBJ2-3|TRBV7-9
CASSLSRGGTDTQYF
TGTGCCAGCAGCTTATCGCGGGGGGGCACAGATACGCAGTATTTT
>.|TRBD2|TRBJ2-1|TRBV10-2
CASSESGTSGLYEQFF
TGCGCCAGCAGTGAGTCAGGGACTAGCGGGCTCTATGAGCAGTTCTTC
>.|.|TRBJ2-1|TRBV29-1
CSVSQSLATEQFF
TGCAGCGTTTCGCAGTCCTTAGCCACTGAGCAGTTCTTC
>.|.|TRBJ1-2|TRBV7-9
CASSYSTVQDGYTF
TGTGCCAGCTCCTACTCAACTGTCCAGGATGGCTACACCTTC
>few|TRBD1|TRBJ2-3|TRBV5-4
CASSQGQGTSTDTQYF
TGTGCCAGCAGCCAAGGACAGGGCACTAGCACAGATACGCAGTATTTT
>.|TRBD2|TRBJ2-5|TRBV6-1
CASSVGTTQETQYF
TGTGCCAGCAGTGTGGGGACTACCCAAGAGACCCAGTACTTC
>few|.|TRBJ1-5|TRBV12-3/TRBV12-4
CASSVNQPQHF
TGTGCCAGCAGTGTAAATCAGCCCCAGCATTTT
>many|.|TRBJ1-1|TRBV24-1
CATSEGMNTEAFF
TGTGCCACCAGTGAGGGCATGAACACTGAAGCTTTCTTT
>few|TRBD1|TRBJ2-2|TRBV20-1
CSARRQGSNTGELFF
TGCAGTGCCCGGAGACAGGGCTCGAACACCGGGGAGCTGTTTTTT
>many|.|TRBJ1-2|TRBV19
CASSIWSGYGYTF
TGTGCCAGTAGTATTTGGTCAGGGTATGGCTACACCTTC
>.|.|TRBJ1-2|TRBV5-8
CASGQKYYGYTF
TGTGCCAGCGGCCAAAAATACTATGGCTACACCTTC
>.|.|TRBJ1-3|TRBV5-4
CASSLAFDGNTIYF
TGTGCCAGCAGCTTGGCTTTTGATGGAAACACCATATATTTT
>many|.|TRBJ2-5|TRBV7-2
CASSQGGPETQYF
TGTGCCAGCAGCCAGGGGGGCCCAGAGACCCAGTACTTC
>few|.|TRBJ1-4|TRBV6-6
CASSLQGLNEKLFF
TGTGCCAGCAGTCTCCAGGGCCTGAATGAAAAACTGTTTTTT
>many|TRBD1|TRBJ1-1|TRBV7-3
CASSAGTGVTEAFF
TGTGCCAGCAGCGCCGGGACAGGTGTAACTGAAGCTTTCTTT
>.|.|TRBJ2-6|TRBV2
CASRGYSSGANVLTF
TGTGCCAGCAGGGGTTACTCGTCTGGGGCCAACGTCCTGACTTTC
>few|.|TRBJ2-1|TRBV2
CASSEDGVREQFF
TGTGCCAGCAGTGAAGACGGCGTCCGGGAACAGTTCTTC
>few|.|TRBJ1-1|TRBV7-9
CASRYDGQEAFF
TGTGCCAGCAGGTATGACGGACAGGAAGCTTTCTTT
>.|.|TRBJ2-3|TRBV6-5
CASSYTLGRPDTQYF
TGTGCCAGCAGTTACACCCTGGGAAGGCCAGATACGCAGTATTTT
>.|.|TRBJ1-6|TRBV12-3/TRBV12-4
CASSIQGRNSPLHF
TGTGCCAGCAGCATACAGGGTCGGAATTCACCCCTCCACTTT
>many|.|TRBJ2-1|TRBV29-1
CSGGQRLNSYNEQFF
TGCAGCGGCGGACAGCGACTAAATTCCTACAATGAGCAGTTCTTC
>many|.|TRBJ1-1|TRBV12-3/TRBV12-4
CASRRQPTEAFF
TGTGCCAGCAGAAGACAGCCCACTGAAGCTTTCTTT
>few|.|TRBJ2-3|TRBV12-3/TRBV12-4
CASSLSPSPDTQYF
TGTGCCAGCAGCCTAAGTCCCTCGCCGGATACGCAGTATTTT
>.|.|TRBJ2-3|TRBV29-1
CSTEGRALADTQYF
TGCAGCACCGAGGGAAGGGCCCTAGCGGATACGCAGTATTTT
>.|TRBD2|TRBJ2-7|TRBV12-3/TRBV12-4
CASSPRLAGELYEQYF
TGTGCCAGCAGTCCACGACTAGCGGGGGAACTCTACGAGCAGTACTTC
>few|.|TRBJ1-1|TRBV20-1
CSARGRQGSTEAFF
TGCAGTGCTAGAGGGCGGCAGGGGTCAACTGAAGCTTTCTTT